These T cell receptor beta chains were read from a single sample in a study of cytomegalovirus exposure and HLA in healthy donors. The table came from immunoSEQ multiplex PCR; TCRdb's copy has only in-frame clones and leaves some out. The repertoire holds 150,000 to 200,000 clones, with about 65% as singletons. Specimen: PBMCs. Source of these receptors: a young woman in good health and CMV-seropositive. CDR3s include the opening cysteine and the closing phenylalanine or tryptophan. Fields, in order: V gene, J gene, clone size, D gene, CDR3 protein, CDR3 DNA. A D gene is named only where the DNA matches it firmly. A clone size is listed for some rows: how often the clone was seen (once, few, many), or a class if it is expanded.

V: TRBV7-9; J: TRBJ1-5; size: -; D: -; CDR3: CASSPGAGDPDQPQHF; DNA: TGTGCCAGCAGCCCTGGGGCAGGGGACCCAGATCAGCCCCAGCATTTT
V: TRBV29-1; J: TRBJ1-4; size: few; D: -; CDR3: CSVLQQTNEKLFF; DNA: TGCAGCGTTTTACAACAGACTAATGAAAAACTGTTTTTT
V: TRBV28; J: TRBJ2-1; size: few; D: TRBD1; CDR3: CASSPGQWLGEQFF; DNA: TGTGCCAGCAGTCCGGGACAGTGGTTAGGTGAGCAGTTCTTC
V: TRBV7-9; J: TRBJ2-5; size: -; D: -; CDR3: CASSPPGETQYF; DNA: TGTGCCAGCAGCCCGCCCGGAGAGACCCAGTACTTC
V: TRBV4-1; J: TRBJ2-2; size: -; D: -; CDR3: CASSQDRDRNTGELFF; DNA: TGCGCCAGCAGCCAAGATCGAGACAGGAACACCGGGGAGCTGTTTTTT
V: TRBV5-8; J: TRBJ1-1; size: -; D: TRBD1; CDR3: CASSPWRDRGRGFF; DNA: TGTGCCAGCAGCCCTTGGCGGGACAGGGGACGGGGTTTCTTT
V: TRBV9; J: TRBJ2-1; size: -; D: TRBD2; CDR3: CASSGGTSGNNEQFF; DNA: TGTGCCAGCAGCGGCGGGACTAGCGGCAACAATGAGCAGTTCTTC
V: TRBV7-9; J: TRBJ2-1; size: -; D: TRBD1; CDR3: CASSQAIRDRGYNEQFF; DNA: TGTGCCAGCAGTCAGGCGATCCGGGACAGAGGATACAATGAGCAGTTCTTC
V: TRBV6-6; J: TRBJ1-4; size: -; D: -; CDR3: CASRAGTHPGEKLFF; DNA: TGTGCCAGTAGGGCCGGCACTCACCCAGGGGAAAAACTGTTTTTT
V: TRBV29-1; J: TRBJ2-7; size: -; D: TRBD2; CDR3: CSVGSGRGYEQYF; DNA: TGCAGCGTTGGGAGCGGGAGAGGCTACGAGCAGTACTTC
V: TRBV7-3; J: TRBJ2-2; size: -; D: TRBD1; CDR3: CASSLWTGAGTGELFF; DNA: TGTGCCAGCAGCCTTTGGACAGGGGCGGGCACCGGGGAGCTGTTTTTT
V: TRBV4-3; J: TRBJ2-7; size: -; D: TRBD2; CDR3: CASSQEHRGGAYEQYF; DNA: TGCGCCAGCAGCCAAGAGCACCGGGGGGGGGCCTACGAGCAGTACTTC
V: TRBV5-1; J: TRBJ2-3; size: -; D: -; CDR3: CASSPAPGADTQYF; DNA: TGCGCCAGCAGCCCCGCCCCAGGGGCAGATACGCAGTATTTT
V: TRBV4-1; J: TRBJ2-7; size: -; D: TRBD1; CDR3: CASSQPGQFYEQYF; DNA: TGCGCCAGCAGCCAACCGGGACAGTTCTACGAGCAGTACTTC
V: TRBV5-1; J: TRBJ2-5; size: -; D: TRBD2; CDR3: CASSVTSGGAGTQYF; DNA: TGCGCCAGCAGCGTGACTAGCGGGGGGGCCGGGACCCAGTACTTC
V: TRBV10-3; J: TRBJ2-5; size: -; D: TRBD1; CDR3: CAISVDREDQETQYF; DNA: TGTGCCATCAGCGTAGACAGGGAAGACCAAGAGACCCAGTACTTC
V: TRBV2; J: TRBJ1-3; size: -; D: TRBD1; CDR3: CASSEALGQENTSSGNTIYF; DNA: TGTGCCAGCAGTGAAGCGCTTGGACAGGAGAATACGAGCTCTGGAAACACCATATATTTT
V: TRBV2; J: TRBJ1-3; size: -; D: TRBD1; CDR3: CASSDPDRVVNTIYF; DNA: TGTGCCAGCAGTGATCCTGACAGGGTAGTGAACACCATATATTTT
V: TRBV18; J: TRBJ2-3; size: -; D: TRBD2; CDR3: CASSPLIGLRAGEGTDTQYF; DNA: TGTGCCAGCTCACCACTGATCGGACTCCGGGCGGGAGAGGGCACAGATACGCAGTATTTT
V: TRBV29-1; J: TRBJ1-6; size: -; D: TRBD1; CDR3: CSVGDSNNSPLHF; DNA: TGCAGCGTGGGGGACAGCAATAATTCACCCCTCCACTTT
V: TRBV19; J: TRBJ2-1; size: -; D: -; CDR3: CASSPMSVDGEQFF; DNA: TGTGCCAGTAGTCCTATGTCGGTAGATGGTGAGCAGTTCTTC
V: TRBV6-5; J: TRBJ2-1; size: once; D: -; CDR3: CASMATYNEQFF; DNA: TGTGCCAGCATGGCCACATACAATGAGCAGTTCTTC
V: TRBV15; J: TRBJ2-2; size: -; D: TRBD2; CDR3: CATSRDQPSGVTGELFF; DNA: TGTGCCACCAGCAGAGATCAACCTAGCGGGGTTACCGGGGAGCTGTTTTTT
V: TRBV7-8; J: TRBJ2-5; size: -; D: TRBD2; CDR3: CASSLVGGQETQYF; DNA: TGTGCCAGCAGCTTAGTCGGGGGGCAAGAGACCCAGTACTTC
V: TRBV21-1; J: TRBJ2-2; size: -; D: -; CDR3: CASSKVRTGETGELFF; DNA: TGTGCCAGCAGCAAAGTCCGGACAGGGGAAACCGGGGAGCTGTTTTTT
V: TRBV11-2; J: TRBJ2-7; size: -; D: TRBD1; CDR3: CASSSNNRGQGSDYEQYF; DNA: TGTGCCAGCAGCTCCAACAACAGGGGTCAGGGTTCTGATTACGAGCAGTACTTC